A selection of T cell receptor beta chains follows, all from one sample in a study of T cell repertoires in aging, cancer and after chemotherapy. TCRdb passed the multiplex PCR reads through MiXCR, listing each CDR3 protein once. The data show about 13,000 distinct CDR3 sequences, with more than 25% seen just once and roughly 2.5% held by the top ten. Sequencing was carried out using blood. These receptor sequences come from a human donor in good health. Both conserved end residues are part of each CDR3. A D gene is named only where the DNA matches it firmly. Expanded clones are given a class, and other clones once, few, many or no size at all.

abundance	v_gene	j_gene	d_gene	CDR3nt	CDR3aa
few	TRBV2	TRBJ2-7	.	TGTGCCAGCAGGGCAGTAAGCTACGAGCAGTACTTC	CASRAVSYEQYF
.	TRBV27	TRBJ2-3	.	TGTGCCAGCAGTAAGGATCTTTTCACAGATACGCAGTATTTT	CASSKDLFTDTQYF
few	TRBV5-6	TRBJ2-7	TRBD2	TGTGCCAGCAGCTTCCGCCGCGGACTAGCGGCCTACGAGCAGTACTTC	CASSFRRGLAAYEQYF
medium-sized	TRBV20-1	TRBJ1-6	TRBD1	TGCAGTGCTCGGACAGGGGGGACGGTAGGTTCACCCCTCCACTTT	CSARTGGTVGSPLHF
.	TRBV7-2	TRBJ1-1	.	TGTGCCAGCAGGATAACGGGGACGGCAAACACTGAAGCTTTCTTT	CASRITGTANTEAFF
.	TRBV7-9	TRBJ2-1	.	TGTGCCAGCAAGGGGAAGGGTGAGCAGTTCTTC	CASKGKGEQFF
few	TRBV6-5	TRBJ2-1	TRBD2	TGTGCCAGCAGTCCCGCTGCGGGGGGTTCCTACAATGAGCAGTTCTTC	CASSPAAGGSYNEQFF
.	TRBV6-4	TRBJ2-3	TRBD2	TGTGCCAGCAGTGAGGAGGGACTAGCGGGAAGGGACCAGTATTTT	CASSEEGLAGRDQYF
few	TRBV10-3	TRBJ1-6	TRBD1	TGTGCCATCAGCAGGGGGGAAGGATCACCCCTCCACTTT	CAISRGEGSPLHF
once	TRBV20-1	TRBJ2-3	TRBD2	TGCAGTGCTAGAGCAGCTAGCGGGGGCGTGGGAAATACGCAGTATTTT	CSARAASGGVGNTQYF
.	TRBV10-2	TRBJ2-3	.	TGCGCCAGCAGTGAGTCACGAGATACGCAGTATTTT	CASSESRDTQYF
medium-sized	TRBV6-1	TRBJ1-3	.	TGTGCCAGCTTAGTGGGCCTAGCTGGAAACACCATATATTTT	CASLVGLAGNTIYF
.	TRBV2	TRBJ1-1	.	TGTGCCAGCAGACACCGACAGGTTCCTCCTATGAACACTGAAGCTTTCTTT	CASRHRQVPPMNTEAFF
medium-sized	TRBV6-5	TRBJ1-3	TRBD1	TGTGCCAGCAGACTTGGGACAGCCCTGAGCTCTGGAAACACCATATATTTT	CASRLGTALSSGNTIYF
few	TRBV6-1	TRBJ2-5	.	TGTGCCAGCTTTACCAGGGCTCGGGAGACCCAGTACTTC	CASFTRARETQYF
.	TRBV11-3	TRBJ1-2	.	TGTGCCAGCAGCTTCTGTCCCAGGGGCTACACCTTC	CASSFCPRGYTF
.	TRBV24-1	TRBJ1-4	TRBD1	TGTGCCACCAGTGACCCCGGGACAGCTAATGAAAAACTGTTTTTT	CATSDPGTANEKLFF
.	TRBV7-2	TRBJ1-5	.	TGTGCCAGCAGCCCGGACGGTCTTAGCAATCAGCCCCAGCATTTT	CASSPDGLSNQPQHF
few	TRBV27	TRBJ2-3	.	TGTGCCAGCAGTTTGAACAGGGCCCCAGATACGCAGTATTTT	CASSLNRAPDTQYF
medium-sized	TRBV7-2	TRBJ2-2	.	TGTGCCAGCAGCAAGGGGGTAGGGGCCGGGGAGCTGTTTTTT	CASSKGVGAGELFF
few	TRBV11-2	TRBJ2-6	.	TGTGCCAGCGTTTCCAGGAGGTACCTCTCTGGGGCCAACGTCCTGACTTTC	CASVSRRYLSGANVLTF
.	TRBV28	TRBJ2-6	.	TGTGCCAGCACCCTTCACAGGGCCGACTCTGGGGCCAACGTCCTGACTTTC	CASTLHRADSGANVLTF
few	TRBV20-1	TRBJ1-3	.	TGCAGTGCTCCCCTCGGGGGATCAGGAAACACCATATATTTT	CSAPLGGSGNTIYF
.	TRBV5-1	TRBJ2-3	.	TGCGCCAGCAGCTTGACACAGGGCCGCACAGATACGCAGTATTTT	CASSLTQGRTDTQYF
.	TRBV18	TRBJ2-3	TRBD1	TGTGCCAGCTCACCGACAGGGGGGTCCGATACGCAGTATTTT	CASSPTGGSDTQYF
few	TRBV28	TRBJ1-6	TRBD1	TGTGCCAGCAGGGCTCCGGGACAGTATCGATCACCCCTCCACTTT	CASRAPGQYRSPLHF
medium-sized	TRBV6-5	TRBJ2-6	.	TGTGCCAGCAGCAGCCGCTCAGGGGCCAACGTCCTGACTTTC	CASSSRSGANVLTF
.	TRBV6-5	TRBJ1-2	TRBD1	TGTGCCAGCTTGAACGGGGACAGCTCTAACTATGGCTACACCTTC	CASLNGDSSNYGYTF
few	TRBV20-1	TRBJ2-1	.	TGCAGTGCTAGCCCTAGGGAAGGGGGCTCCTACAATGAGCAGTTCTTC	CSASPREGGSYNEQFF
.	TRBV15	TRBJ1-5	.	TGTGCCACCAGCAGAGATAAGGGGATCTTTCAGCCCCAGCATTTT	CATSRDKGIFQPQHF
.	TRBV7-9	TRBJ2-5	.	TGTGCCAGCAGCTTAGGACAGGACCAAGAGACCCAGTACTTC	CASSLGQDQETQYF
.	TRBV28	TRBJ1-5	.	TGTGCCAGCAGTTTGGGACCCATGAATAGGCGCAATCAGCCCCAGCATTTT	CASSLGPMNRRNQPQHF
.	TRBV28	TRBJ1-1	.	TGTGCCAGCAGTTTAGGCCCTGAAGCTTTCTTT	CASSLGPEAFF
few	TRBV12-3/TRBV12-4	TRBJ2-2	.	TGTGCCAGCAGGGAATCTAATAAACCCGGGGAGCTGTTTTTT	CASRESNKPGELFF
.	TRBV6-6	TRBJ2-1	TRBD2	TGTGCCAGCAGACGGGAGGGGTCTCACAATGAGCAGTTCTTC	CASRREGSHNEQFF
few	TRBV12-3/TRBV12-4	TRBJ2-3	.	TGTGCCAGCAGTTTTGGGGGCACAGATACGCAGTATTTT	CASSFGGTDTQYF
.	TRBV7-9	TRBJ2-2	.	TGTGCCAGCAGTTCCCCTTTAGTAGCGGACACCGGGGAGCTGTTTTTT	CASSSPLVADTGELFF
.	TRBV5-6	TRBJ1-1	.	TGTGCCAGCGCGAAATTGGGAAGGGCCACTGAAGCTTTCTTT	CASAKLGRATEAFF
medium-sized	TRBV29-1	TRBJ2-2	.	TGCAGCGTTGATTCGGCAGGAACCCCCACCGGGGAGCTGTTTTTT	CSVDSAGTPTGELFF
few	TRBV20-1	TRBJ1-5	.	TGCAGTGCTAGTTTGGGGGGTGCGAATGGCAATCAGCCCCAGCATTTT	CSASLGGANGNQPQHF